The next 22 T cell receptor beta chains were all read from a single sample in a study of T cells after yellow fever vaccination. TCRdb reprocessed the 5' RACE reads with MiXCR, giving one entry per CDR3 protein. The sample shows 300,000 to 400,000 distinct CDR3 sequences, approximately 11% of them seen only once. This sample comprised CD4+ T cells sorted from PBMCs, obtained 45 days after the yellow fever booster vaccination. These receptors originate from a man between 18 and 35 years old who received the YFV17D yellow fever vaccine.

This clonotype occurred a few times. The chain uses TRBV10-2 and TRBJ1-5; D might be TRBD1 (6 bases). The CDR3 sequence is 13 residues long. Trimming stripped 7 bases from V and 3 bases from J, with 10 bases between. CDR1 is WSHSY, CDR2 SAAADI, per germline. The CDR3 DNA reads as TGCGCCAGCAATGGACAGTTCAATCAGCCCCAGCATTTT. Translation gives CASNGQFNQPQHF.

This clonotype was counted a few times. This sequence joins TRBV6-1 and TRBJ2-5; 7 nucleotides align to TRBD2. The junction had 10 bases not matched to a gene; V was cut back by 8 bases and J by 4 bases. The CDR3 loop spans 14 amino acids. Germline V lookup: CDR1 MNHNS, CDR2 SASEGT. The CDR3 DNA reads TGTGCCAGCGTTGGCGGGGGTTCCGGAGAGACCCAGTACTTC. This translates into CASVGGGSGETQYF.

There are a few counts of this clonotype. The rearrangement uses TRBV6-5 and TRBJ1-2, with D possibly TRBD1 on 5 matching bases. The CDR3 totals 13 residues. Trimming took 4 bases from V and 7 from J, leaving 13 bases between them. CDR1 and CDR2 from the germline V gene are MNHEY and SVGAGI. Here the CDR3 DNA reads TGTGCCAGCAGTTTCGGCAGGGTGGGTGGCTACACCTTC. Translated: CASSFGRVGGYTF.

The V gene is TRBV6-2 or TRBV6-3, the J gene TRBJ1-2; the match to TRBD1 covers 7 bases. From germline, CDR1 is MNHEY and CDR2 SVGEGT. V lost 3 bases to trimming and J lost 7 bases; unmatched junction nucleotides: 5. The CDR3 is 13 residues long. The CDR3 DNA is TGTGCCAGCAGTTATGGACAGGACCTTGGCTACACCTTC. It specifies CASSYGQDLGYTF.

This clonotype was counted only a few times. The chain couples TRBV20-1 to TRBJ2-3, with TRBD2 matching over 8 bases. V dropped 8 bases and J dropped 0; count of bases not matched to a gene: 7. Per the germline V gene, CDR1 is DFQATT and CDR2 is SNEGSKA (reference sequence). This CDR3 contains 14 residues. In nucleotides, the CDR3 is TGCAGTCCAAAGCGGGGGCCTAGCACAGATACGCAGTATTTT. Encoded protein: CSPKRGPSTDTQYF.

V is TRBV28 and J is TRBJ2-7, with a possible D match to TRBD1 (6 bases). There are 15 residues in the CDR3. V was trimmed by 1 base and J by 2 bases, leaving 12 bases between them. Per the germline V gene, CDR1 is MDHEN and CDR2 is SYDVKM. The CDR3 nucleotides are TGTGCCAGCAGTTTATCAGGGGCAAGGACCTACGAGCAGTACGTC. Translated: CASSLSGARTYEQYV.

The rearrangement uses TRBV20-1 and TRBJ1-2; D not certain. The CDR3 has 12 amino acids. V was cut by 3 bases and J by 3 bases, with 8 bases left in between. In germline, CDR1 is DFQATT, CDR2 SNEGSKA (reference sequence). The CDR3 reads CSARNWDYGYTF. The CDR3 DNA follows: TGCAGTGCTAGGAACTGGGACTATGGCTACACCTTC.

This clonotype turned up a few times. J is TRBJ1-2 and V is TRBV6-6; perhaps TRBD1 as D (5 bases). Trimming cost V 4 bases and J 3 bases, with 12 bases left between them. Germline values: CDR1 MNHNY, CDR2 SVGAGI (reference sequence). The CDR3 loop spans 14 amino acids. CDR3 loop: CASSFSRRDYGYTF. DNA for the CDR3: TGTGCCAGCAGTTTCTCCCGCAGGGACTATGGCTACACCTTC.

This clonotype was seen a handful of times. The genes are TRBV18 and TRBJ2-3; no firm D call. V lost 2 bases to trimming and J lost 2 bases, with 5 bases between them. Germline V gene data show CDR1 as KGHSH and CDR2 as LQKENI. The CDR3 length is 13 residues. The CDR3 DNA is TGTGCCAGCTCACCAATTATCACAGATACGCAGTATTTT. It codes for CASSPIITDTQYF.

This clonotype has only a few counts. This chain's CDR3 is CASSPPPYEQYV. CDR3 DNA sequence: TGTGCCAGCTCACCGCCCCCGTACGAGCAGTACGTC. The chain has TRBV18 and TRBJ2-7; D remains unclear. Trimming cost V 3 bases and J 4 bases, with 7 bases left between them. Germline-derived CDR1 and CDR2 are KGHSH and LQKENI. The length of the CDR3 is 12 residues.

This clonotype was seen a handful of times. Here the CDR3 DNA reads TGTGCCAGCAGCGCGATAGCGGGGGGTGGGACCTACGAGCAGTACTTC. Residues: CASSAIAGGGTYEQYF. The V call is TRBV7-2, the J call TRBJ2-7; 10 nucleotides line up with TRBD2. Trimming took 5 bases from V and 2 from J; bases not matched to a gene: 9. The CDR3 covers 16 residues. Germline V CDR1 and CDR2: SGHTA, FQGNSA.

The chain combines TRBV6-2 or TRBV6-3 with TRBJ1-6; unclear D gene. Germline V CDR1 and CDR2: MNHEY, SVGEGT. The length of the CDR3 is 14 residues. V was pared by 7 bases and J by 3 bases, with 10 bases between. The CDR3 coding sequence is TGTGCCAGCACCAAGACTGACTATAATTCACCCCTCCACTTT. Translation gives CASTKTDYNSPLHF.

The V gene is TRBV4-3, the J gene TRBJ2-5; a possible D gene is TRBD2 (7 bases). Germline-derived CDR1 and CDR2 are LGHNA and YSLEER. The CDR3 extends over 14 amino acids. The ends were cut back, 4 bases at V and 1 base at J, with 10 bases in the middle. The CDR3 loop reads CASSRGGSQETQYF. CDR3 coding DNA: TGCGCCAGCAGCCGGGGGGGCAGCCAAGAGACCCAGTACTTC.

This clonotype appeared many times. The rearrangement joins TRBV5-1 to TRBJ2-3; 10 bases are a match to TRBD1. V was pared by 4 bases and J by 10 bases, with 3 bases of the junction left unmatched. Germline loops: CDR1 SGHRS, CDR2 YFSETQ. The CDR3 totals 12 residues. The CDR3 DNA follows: TGCGCCAGCAGCACGGACAGGGGGGCGCAGTATTTT. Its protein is CASSTDRGAQYF.

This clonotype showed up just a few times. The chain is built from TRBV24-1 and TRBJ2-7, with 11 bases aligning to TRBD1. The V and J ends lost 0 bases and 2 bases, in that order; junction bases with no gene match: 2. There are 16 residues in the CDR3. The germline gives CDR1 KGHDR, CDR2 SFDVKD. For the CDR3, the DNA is TGTGCCACCAGTGATTTGGGACAGGGGGCAACCTACGAGCAGTACGTC. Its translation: CATSDLGQGATYEQYV.

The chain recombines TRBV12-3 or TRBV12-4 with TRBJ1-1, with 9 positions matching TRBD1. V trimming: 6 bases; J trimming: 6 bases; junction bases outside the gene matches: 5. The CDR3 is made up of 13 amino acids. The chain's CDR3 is CASSRDRVAEAFF. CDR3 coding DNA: TGTGCCAGCAGCCGGGACAGGGTGGCTGAAGCTTTCTTT.

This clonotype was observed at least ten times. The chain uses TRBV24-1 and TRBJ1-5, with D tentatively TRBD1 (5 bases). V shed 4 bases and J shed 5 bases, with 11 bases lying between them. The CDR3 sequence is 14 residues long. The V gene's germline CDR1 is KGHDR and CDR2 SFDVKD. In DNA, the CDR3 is TGTGCCACCAGTGACGCGGGGACGTATCAGCCCCAGCATTTT. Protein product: CATSDAGTYQPQHF.

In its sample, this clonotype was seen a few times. The CDR3 is CASSRTLASQETQYF. As DNA, the CDR3 is TGTGCCAGCTCACGGACTTTAGCCTCCCAAGAGACCCAGTACTTC. The chain combines TRBV18 with TRBJ2-5; D possibly corresponds to TRBD2 (5 bases). V lost 4 bases to trimming and J lost 1 base, with 13 bases between them. The germline CDR1 and CDR2 sequences are KGHSH and LQKENI. The CDR3 spans 15 residues.

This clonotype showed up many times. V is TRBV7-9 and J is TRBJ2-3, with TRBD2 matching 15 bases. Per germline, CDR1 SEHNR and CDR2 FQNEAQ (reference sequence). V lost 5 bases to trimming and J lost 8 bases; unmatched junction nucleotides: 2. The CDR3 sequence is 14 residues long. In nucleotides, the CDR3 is TGTGCCAGCAGCAGGACTAGCGGGGGGGTTACGCAGTATTTT. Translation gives CASSRTSGGVTQYF.

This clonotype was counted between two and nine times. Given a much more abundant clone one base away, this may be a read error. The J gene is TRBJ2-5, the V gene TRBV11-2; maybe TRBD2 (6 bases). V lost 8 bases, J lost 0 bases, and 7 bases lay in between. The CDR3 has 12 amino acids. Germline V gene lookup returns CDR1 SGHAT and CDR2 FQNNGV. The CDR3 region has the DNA TGTGCCAGCCGGGAGTACCAAGAGACCCAGTACTTC. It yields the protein CASREYQETQYF.

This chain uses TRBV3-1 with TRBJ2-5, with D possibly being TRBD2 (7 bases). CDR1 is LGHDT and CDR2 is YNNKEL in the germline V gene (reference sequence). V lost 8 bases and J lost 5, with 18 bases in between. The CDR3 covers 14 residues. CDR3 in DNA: TGTGCCAGCTTTGCTAGCGCGGGGGCGGAGACCCAGTACTTC. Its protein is CASFASAGAETQYF.

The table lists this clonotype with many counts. This CDR3 reads CSARRGGQPQHF. The DNA for the CDR3 is TGCAGTGCTAGAAGGGGTGGGCAGCCCCAGCATTTT. The gene calls are TRBV20-1 and TRBJ1-5, with D perhaps TRBD1 (5 bases). V dropped 2 bases and J dropped 7 bases, with 9 bases sitting between them. This CDR3 region has 12 residues. Germline CDR1 reads DFQATT; CDR2 reads SNEGSKA (reference sequence).